This is a list of T cell receptor beta chains from one sample in a study of CD8 T cells in Susac syndrome. TCRdb reprocessed the immunoSEQ multiplex PCR reads with MiXCR, giving one entry per CDR3 protein. The sample includes 250,000 to 350,000 distinct CDR3 sequences, 85% seen only once; the top ten take approximately 0.12%. Sequenced sample: CD8+ T cells from PBMCs. These receptors originate from a human donor with multiple sclerosis. Each CDR3 is given without its conserved first and last residue. Each record gives: J gene, V gene, CDR3 protein.

j_gene: TRBJ1-2
v_gene: TRBV20-1
CDR3aa: SARLRQGHGYT

j_gene: TRBJ2-1
v_gene: TRBV7-9
CDR3aa: ASSRGLDEF

j_gene: TRBJ2-3
v_gene: TRBV7-9
CDR3aa: ASSFLGRRTDTQY

j_gene: TRBJ2-5
v_gene: TRBV4-1
CDR3aa: ASSQEATQY

j_gene: TRBJ2-7
v_gene: TRBV11-2
CDR3aa: ASSGGTSGTYEQY

j_gene: TRBJ2-7
v_gene: TRBV27
CDR3aa: ASSFGQGFDEQY

j_gene: TRBJ2-3
v_gene: TRBV12-3/TRBV12-4
CDR3aa: ASSFGAGSADTQY

j_gene: TRBJ2-3
v_gene: TRBV20-1
CDR3aa: SAKTSGRSTDTQY

j_gene: TRBJ2-6
v_gene: TRBV5-4
CDR3aa: ASSLEVGITSGANVLT

j_gene: TRBJ2-2
v_gene: TRBV20-1
CDR3aa: SAIAGDTGELF